Shown below are 15 T cell receptor beta chains from a single sample sequenced in a study of OX40 agonist ivuxolimab in advanced cancers. The method behind the library was the immunoSEQ multiplex PCR assay. As stored in TCRdb, this immuneACCESS dataset retains in-frame rearrangements with V and J assigned. A fraction of the clones does not appear; measured against another copy, unresolved V genes explain less than half of the discrepancy, and the remainder lacks a known reason. The sample records 40,000 to 55,000 clones, just under 95% of which are singletons. About 24% of the sample comes from the top ten. The sequences come from CD4+ or CD8+ T cells sorted from blood, collected in a trial of the OX40 agonist ivuxolimab. The receptor set was obtained from an adult with an advanced solid tumor such as melanoma, head and neck, liver or kidney cancer.

The DNA for the CDR3 is TGTGCCAGCAGCCGCCCTGACAGAGGGGACACTGAAGCTTTCTTT. It translates to CASSRPDRGDTEAFF. The gene calls are TRBV21-1 and TRBJ1-1. TRBV21-1 counts as a pseudogene. This CDR3 has 15 residues.

The V and J genes are TRBV6-6 and TRBJ1-5; maybe TRBD1 (5 bases). CDR1 and CDR2 from the germline V gene are MNHNY and SVGAGI (reference sequence). Trimming took off 2 bases at V and 5 bases at J, with 13 bases between the two ends. The length of the CDR3 is 15 residues. This CDR3 reads CASSYGRDLYQPQHF. CDR3 coding DNA: TGTGCCAGCAGTTACGGCAGGGACTTGTATCAGCCCCAGCATTTT.

The rearrangement uses TRBV6-6 and TRBJ2-1; D may be TRBD1 (6 bases). The V end lost 2 bases, the J end lost 10 bases, and 15 bases lay between the germline ends. The CDR3 length is 14 residues. The germline V gene has CDR1 MNHNY and CDR2 SVGAGI (reference sequence). CDR3 coding DNA: TGTGCCAGCAGTTACGGTGACAGGTGGGCCGAGCAGTTCTTC. As protein: CASSYGDRWAEQFF.

The chain joins TRBV5-4 to TRBJ2-7; the match to TRBD2 covers 8 bases. Germline-derived CDR1 and CDR2 are SGHNT and YYREEE (reference sequence). This CDR3 is 16 amino acids long. V was pared by 3 bases and J by 4 bases, with 12 bases of the junction left unmatched. In nucleotides, the CDR3 is TGTGCCAGCAGCTCCGAGCGGGAGATCTCAGGATACGAGCAGTACTTC. Translating gives CASSSEREISGYEQYF.

The genes are TRBV11-2 and TRBJ1-1; 7 bases are shared with TRBD1. V was pared by 1 base and J by 8 bases, with 4 bases of the junction left unmatched. This CDR3 has 13 residues. Germline CDR1 SGHAT, CDR2 FQNNGV. The DNA of the CDR3 is TGTGCCAGCAGCTTAGGGGCAGGGGGAGAAGCTTTCTTT. This codes for CASSLGAGGEAFF.

A single count supports this clone. The chain links TRBV5-6 to TRBJ2-3; D uncertain. This CDR3 has 13 residues. CDR1 SGHDT and CDR2 YYEEEE come from the germline V gene. V dropped 0 bases and J dropped 0 bases, with 2 bases sitting between them. CDR3 in DNA: TGTGCCAGCAGCTTGGGAAGCACAGATACGCAGTATTTT. Protein: CASSLGSTDTQYF.

V and J are TRBV6-5 and TRBJ1-1; no clear D. Trimming removed 0 bases at V and 1 base at J, with 0 bases between. Germline values: CDR1 MNHEY, CDR2 SVGAGI. The CDR3 runs 12 residues. Here the CDR3 reads CASSYSNTEAFF. The CDR3 DNA sequence: TGTGCCAGCAGTTACTCGAACACTGAAGCTTTCTTT.

This clone has just a few counts. This chain links TRBV7-3 with TRBJ2-3, with 7 nucleotides matching TRBD2. Germline V gene sequence: CDR1 SGHTA, CDR2 FQGTGA. The CDR3 sequence is 18 residues long. V shed 5 bases, J shed 5 bases, and the junction held 19 bases outside the gene matches. CDR3 in DNA: TGTGCCAGCAGCCTATCCCACCCAAGACTAGCACCGCGAGATACGCAGTATTTT. As protein: CASSLSHPRLAPRDTQYF. Looking up the rest from reference TRBV7-3 and TRBJ2-3 gives the full variable domain: GAGVSQTPSNKVTEKGKYVELRCDPISGHTALYWYRQSLGQGPEFLIYFQGTGAADDSGLPNDRFFAVRPEGSVSTLKIQRTERGDSAVYLCASSLSHPRLAPRDTQYFGPGTRLTVL.

The chain combines TRBV7-8 with TRBJ1-5, with D perhaps TRBD1 (5 bases). The CDR3 covers 15 residues. Trimming stripped 0 bases from V and 5 bases from J, with 11 bases between. Germline loops: CDR1 SGHVS, CDR2 FQNEAQ. The CDR3 protein is CASSLATRGDQPQHF. Written as DNA, the CDR3 is TGTGCCAGCAGCTTAGCAACCCGGGGGGATCAGCCCCAGCATTTT.

This chain links TRBV20-1 with TRBJ2-7; D remains unclear. The CDR3 has 11 amino acids. With 5 bases removed from V and 11 bases from J, the gap between germline ends came to 16 bases. Germline V lookup: CDR1 DFQATT, CDR2 SNEGSKA (reference sequence). The CDR3 loop reads CSASKSPWEYF. CDR3 nucleotide sequence: TGCAGTGCTTCCAAGAGTCCGTGGGAGTACTTC.

This sequence joins TRBV10-3 and TRBJ1-4; a weak D match, TRBD1 (6 bases). Germline V gene lookup returns CDR1 ENHRY and CDR2 SYGVKD. CDR3 size: 14 residues. Trimming shortened V by 0 bases and J by 8 bases, and 10 bases separated the two germline ends. The CDR3 here is CAISESRQEEKLFF. CDR3 DNA sequence: TGTGCCATCAGTGAGTCTCGACAGGAAGAAAAACTGTTTTTT.

The chain links TRBV9 to TRBJ2-3; TRBD2 matches 7 bases. This CDR3 spans 17 amino acids. The V gene's germline CDR1 is SGDLS and CDR2 YYNGEE. V was clipped by 2 bases and J by 2 bases; unmatched bases: 11. In DNA, the CDR3 is TGTGCCAGCAGCGTTTGGTGGGGGGGAACTTCCACAGATACGCAGTATTTT. Its protein is CASSVWWGGTSTDTQYF.

This chain connects TRBV13 to TRBJ2-2, with D tentatively TRBD1 (6 bases). The germline V gene encodes CDR1 PRHDT and CDR2 FYEKMQ (reference sequence). V lost 4 bases and J 3 bases, leaving 9 bases between the germline ends. The CDR3 totals 14 residues. The CDR3 is CASSSRTDTGELFF. The CDR3 DNA follows: TGTGCCAGCAGCTCACGGACAGACACCGGGGAGCTGTTTTTT.

The chain links TRBV7-9 to TRBJ2-3; D is undetermined. CDR1 and CDR2 from the germline V gene are SEHNR and FQNEAQ (reference sequence). The CDR3 spans 12 residues. Trimming left V 9 bases short and J 8 bases short, with 15 bases between. The CDR3 protein is CASSSIRFTQYF. As DNA, the CDR3 is TGTGCCAGTTCGAGTATTCGATTTACGCAGTATTTT.

The chain uses TRBV27 and TRBJ2-7; TRBD2 matches at 7 bases. The CDR3 has 14 amino acids. CDR1 and CDR2 from the germline V gene are MNHEY and SMNVEV (reference sequence). The V gene end was trimmed by 5 bases and the J gene end by 2 bases; junction bases not matched to a gene: 6. CDR3: CASSLQRGAYEQYF. CDR3 nucleotide sequence: TGTGCCAGCAGTCTCCAACGGGGGGCCTACGAGCAGTACTTC.